This TCR beta chain was sequenced during a study of cytomegalovirus exposure and HLA in healthy donors. Notes on the study in general: Specific recognition of CMV antigens was confirmed in vitro for a few chains (all CMV-associated). A later analysis linked 15,000 to 20,000 TCR beta sequences to HLA alleles at 0.05 false discovery rate. Most sequenced TCRs were rare (though some public TCRs occurred in many donors). Being productive about 90% or about 30% of the time was typical of most TCR beta V segments in an earlier analysis.

The PCR contained 60 Vbeta and 13 Jbeta primers. Repertoires were generated with immunoSEQ multiplex PCR, while TCRdb's copy carries only in-frame clones and drops some. Of 110,000 to 150,000 clones in the sample, around 82% are singletons; the top ten hold less than 3%. Looked up from germline, CDR1 is LGHNA and CDR2 is YNFKEQ. The CDR3 contains 13 residues. V was shortened by 0 bases and J by 7 bases, with 9 bases between the two germline ends. Notes on this clone: Its antigen is as yet unknown.

The clonotype was recovered from a female donor in good health and CMV-seronegative. The V gene is TRBV4-2, the J gene TRBJ2-5; D is uncertain. The material sequenced was PBMCs. The CDR3 here is CASSQDIFGTQYF. The CDR3 nucleotides are TGTGCCAGCAGCCAAGATATATTCGGGACCCAGTACTTC.